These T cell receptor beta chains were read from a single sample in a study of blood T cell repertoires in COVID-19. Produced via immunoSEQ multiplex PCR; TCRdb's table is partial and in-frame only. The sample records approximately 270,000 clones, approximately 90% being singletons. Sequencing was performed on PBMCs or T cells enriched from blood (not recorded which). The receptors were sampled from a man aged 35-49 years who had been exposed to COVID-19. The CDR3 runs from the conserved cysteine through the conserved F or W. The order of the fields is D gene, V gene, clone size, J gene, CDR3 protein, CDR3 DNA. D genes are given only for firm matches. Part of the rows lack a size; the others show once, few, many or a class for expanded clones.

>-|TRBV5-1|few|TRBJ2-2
CASSREEDTGELFF
TGCGCCAGCAGCCGCGAAGAAGACACCGGGGAGCTGTTTTTT
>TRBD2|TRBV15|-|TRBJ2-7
CATSRGRTSGYEQYF
TGTGCCACCAGCAGAGGAAGGACTAGCGGGTACGAGCAGTACTTC
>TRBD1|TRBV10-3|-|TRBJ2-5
CAISGGTDNTQETQYF
TGTGCCATCAGTGGTGGGACAGACAATACCCAAGAGACCCAGTACTTC
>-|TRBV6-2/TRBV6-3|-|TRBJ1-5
CASSYQQGSQHF
TGTGCCAGCAGTTACCAGCAGGGTTCTCAGCATTTT
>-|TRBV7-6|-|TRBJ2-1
CASSLAGVIYNEQFF
TGTGCCAGCAGCTTAGCGGGAGTGATTTACAATGAGCAGTTCTTC
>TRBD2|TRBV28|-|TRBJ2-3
CASSPFEKPGLGVTDTQYF
TGTGCCAGCAGTCCATTTGAAAAGCCGGGACTAGGAGTCACAGATACGCAGTATTTT
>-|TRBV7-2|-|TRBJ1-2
CASSAWRSTGYTF
TGTGCCAGCAGCGCCTGGAGGAGCACTGGCTACACCTTC
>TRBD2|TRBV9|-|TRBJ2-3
CASSVAGLAGGSWDTQYF
TGTGCCAGCAGCGTAGCGGGACTAGCGGGAGGTTCTTGGGATACGCAGTATTTT
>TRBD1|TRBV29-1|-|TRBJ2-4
CSARGQGNIQYF
TGCAGCGCACGAGGACAGGGAAACATTCAGTACTTC
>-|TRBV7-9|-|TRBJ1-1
CASSSLGGRGAEAFF
TGTGCCAGCAGCTCCCTGGGGGGGAGAGGGGCTGAAGCTTTCTTT
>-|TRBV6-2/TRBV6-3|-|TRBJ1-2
CASSLTGGAGNYGYTF
TGTGCCAGCAGTCTAACCGGAGGGGCTGGTAACTATGGCTACACCTTC
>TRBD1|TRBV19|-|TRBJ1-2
CASSLTGKSGYTF
TGTGCCAGTAGTCTGACAGGGAAGAGTGGCTACACCTTC
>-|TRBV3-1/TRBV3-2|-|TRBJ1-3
CASNLQGARGNTIYF
TGTGCCAGCAACCTACAGGGCGCGCGAGGAAACACCATATATTTT
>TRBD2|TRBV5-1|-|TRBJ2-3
CASSKISSGTHTDTQYF
TGCGCCAGCAGTAAGATCTCTAGCGGAACCCACACAGATACGCAGTATTTT
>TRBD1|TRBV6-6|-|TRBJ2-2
CASRATGVTTGELFF
TGTGCCAGCAGGGCGACAGGGGTAACCACCGGGGAGCTGTTTTTT
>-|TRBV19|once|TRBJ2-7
CASSKAGLREQYF
TGTGCCAGTAGTAAGGCGGGCCTGAGGGAGCAGTACTTC
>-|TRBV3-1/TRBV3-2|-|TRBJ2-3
CASSPLPELDTQYF
TGTGCCAGCAGTCCCTTACCCGAACTAGATACGCAGTATTTT
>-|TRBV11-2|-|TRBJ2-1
CASSLGGADEQFF
TGTGCCAGCAGCTTAGGAGGAGCGGATGAGCAGTTCTTC
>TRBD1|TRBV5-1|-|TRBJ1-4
CASSLGRDRNEKLFF
TGCGCCAGCAGCTTGGGTAGGGACAGGAATGAAAAACTGTTTTTT
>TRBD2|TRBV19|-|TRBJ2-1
CASSRRQPGLAGVVNIYNEQFF
TGTGCCAGTAGTAGGAGACAACCGGGACTAGCGGGAGTCGTTAACATCTACAATGAGCAGTTCTTC
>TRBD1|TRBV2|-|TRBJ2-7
CASNRQGIFYEQYF
TGTGCCAGCAATCGACAGGGGATCTTTTACGAGCAGTACTTC
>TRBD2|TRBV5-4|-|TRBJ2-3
CASSLRLAVSTDTQYF
TGTGCCAGCAGCCTTAGACTAGCGGTTAGCACAGATACGCAGTATTTT
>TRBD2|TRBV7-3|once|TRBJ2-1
CASSLNPSGRNEQFF
TGTGCCAGCAGCTTAAACCCCAGCGGGAGAAATGAGCAGTTCTTC
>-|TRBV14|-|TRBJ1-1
CASSQVQTNTEAFF
TGTGCCAGCAGCCAAGTTCAGACAAACACTGAAGCTTTCTTT
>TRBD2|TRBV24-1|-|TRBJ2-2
CATSDLPGLVNTGELFF
TGTGCCACCAGTGATTTGCCGGGACTAGTGAACACCGGGGAGCTGTTTTTT
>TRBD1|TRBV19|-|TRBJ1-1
CASSTIDRALTAGAFF
TGTGCCAGTAGTACAATTGACAGGGCCCTTACAGCAGGGGCTTTCTTT
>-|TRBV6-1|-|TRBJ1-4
CASSEALIQVATNEKLFF
TGTGCCAGCAGTGAAGCGCTAATCCAGGTTGCAACTAATGAAAAACTGTTTTTT
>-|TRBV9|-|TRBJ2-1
CASSVEGYNEQFF
TGTGCCAGCAGCGTAGAGGGGTACAATGAGCAGTTCTTC
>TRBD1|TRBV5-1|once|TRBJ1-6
CASSSSGTADSPLHF
TGCGCCAGCAGCTCTTCCGGGACAGCCGATTCACCCCTCCACTTT
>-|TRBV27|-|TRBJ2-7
CASSLRGALISSYEQYF
TGTGCCAGCAGTTTACGTGGGGCACTCATTAGCTCCTACGAGCAGTACTTC
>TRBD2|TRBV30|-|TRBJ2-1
CAWSVSRTSVSYNEQFF
TGTGCCTGGAGTGTTTCCAGGACTAGCGTTTCCTACAATGAGCAGTTCTTC
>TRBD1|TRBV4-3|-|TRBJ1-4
CASSLSPGTGFSNEKLFF
TGCGCCAGCAGCCTGAGTCCCGGGACAGGGTTTAGTAATGAAAAACTGTTTTTT
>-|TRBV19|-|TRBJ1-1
CASSIGAVGTEAFF
TGTGCCAGTAGTATCGGTGCGGTAGGCACTGAAGCTTTCTTT
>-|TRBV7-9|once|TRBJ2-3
CASSLVAGSRDTQYF
TGTGCCAGCAGCTTAGTTGCGGGATCAAGAGATACGCAGTATTTT
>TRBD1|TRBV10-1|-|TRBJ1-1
CASSDYRDSDTEAFF
TGCGCCAGCAGTGACTACCGGGACAGTGACACTGAAGCTTTCTTT